One and the same sample provided the 5 T cell receptor beta chains below, sequenced in a study of cytomegalovirus exposure and HLA in healthy donors (dated by TCRdb to between 2016 and 2019). The library was produced with the immunoSEQ multiplex PCR assay. The multiplex PCR relied on a mix of 60 forward primers for TCR Vbeta segments and 13 reverse primers for TCR Jbeta segments. Imported from immuneACCESS, the table was reduced by TCRdb to in-frame sequences with V and J called. These copies leave out some clones; in studies compared against another copy, an unresolved V gene accounts for under half, and the cause of the remainder is not known. In all, the sample holds some 100,000 clones, and roughly 75% of those were seen once. The ten largest clones capture about 4.9% of the sample. Source material: PBMCs. The receptors come from a woman aged 18-29 years in good health and CMV-seropositive.

There are a few counts of this clone. The V and J genes are TRBV6-1 and TRBJ2-3; TRBD2 aligns across 7 bases. Germline values: CDR1 MNHNS, CDR2 SASEGT. The J segment lost 4 bases and the V segment lost 4 bases, leaving 5 bases of the junction unmatched. The CDR3 runs to 14 residues. The CDR3 nucleotides read TGTGCCAGCAGTGGGGAGGGCCCGGCAGATACGCAGTATTTT. It yields the protein CASSGEGPADTQYF.

The genes are TRBV27 and TRBJ2-7; TRBD2 might be the D (6 bases). This CDR3 has 16 amino acids. The V end was cut by 5 bases, the J end by 0 bases, with 17 bases between. Germline lookup yields CDR1 MNHEY and CDR2 SMNVEV (reference sequence). The CDR3 region has the DNA TGTGCCAGCAGTCCCGGGACTTCCCCCACCTCCTACGAGCAGTACTTC. This sequence encodes CASSPGTSPTSYEQYF.

Comments on this clone: The junction shows a germline mismatch at one end, possibly a read error. The genes are TRBV19 and TRBJ2-7; the match to TRBD1 covers 8 bases. From germline, CDR1 is LNHDA and CDR2 SQIVND (reference sequence). The CDR3 loop spans 13 amino acids. In DNA form, the CDR3 reads TGTGCCAGTAGTGTAGACAGGGGCGGCGAGCAGTACTTC. This translates into CASSVDRGGEQYF. The full variable domain, in which reference TRBV19 and TRBJ2-7 provide the parts outside the CDR3, is DGGITQSPKYLFRKEGQNVTLSCEQNLNHDAMYWYRQDPGQGLRLIYYSQIVNDFQKGDIAEGYSVSREKKESFPLTVTSAQKNPTAFYLCASSVDRGGEQYFGPGTRLTVT.

This clone was seen a handful of times. The chain couples TRBV28 to TRBJ2-3, with 9 bases aligning to TRBD1. V lost 5 bases and J lost 2; bases outside the gene matches: 5. This CDR3 is 15 amino acids long. The germline V gene has CDR1 MDHEN and CDR2 SYDVKM. Written as DNA, the CDR3 is TGTGCCAGCAGTGCCGGGACAGGGCCCACAGATACGCAGTATTTT. It is translated as CASSAGTGPTDTQYF.

The chain is built from TRBV10-1 and TRBJ2-3, with 8 bases that match TRBD2. CDR3 length: 14 amino acids. The J segment lost 2 bases and the V segment lost 10 bases, leaving 8 bases of the junction unmatched. Germline V CDR1 and CDR2: WNHNN, SYGVQD (reference sequence). The CDR3 DNA sequence: TGCGCCAAAGAGCTAGCGGGCACCACAGATACGCAGTATTTT. Its protein is CAKELAGTTDTQYF.